Included here is one TCR beta chain sequence, with context. Its cognate antigen is unknown. At one of its ends the junction is not consistent with the germline gene, which may arise from a read error. There are 12 residues in the CDR3. CDR1 is SGHAT, CDR2 FQNNGV, per germline. This specimen comes from a study of tumor-infiltrating lymphocytes in primary liver carcinoma. The researchers obtained blood RNA from unsorted whole blood and also extracted germline DNA. Using a constant-region primer together with ProtoScript II reverse transcriptase, TCR beta cDNA was made from approximately 500 ng of total RNA. Amplification in three nested multiplex PCR rounds with slightly modified ARM-PCR gave rise to TCR beta libraries. In the first two PCR rounds, TRBV1-TRBV30 forward primers were paired with a C-beta reverse primer, and each round lasted 10 cycles. TCRdb called the multiplex PCR reads again in MiXCR, with one record for every CDR3 protein. The data contain over 250,000 distinct CDR3 sequences, around 50% of them singletons.

Study conclusions and caveats: Tumors reached a significantly greater top-250-clone fraction than blood did (p = 0.039). Relative to tumor region pairs, the tumor-adjacent and tumor-blood pairs showed overlap that was lower. Since sampling was bulk and unsorted, CD4+ and CD8+ repertoires were not compared.

The sequence came from a woman aged 25 to 39 with primary liver carcinoma and hepatitis B virus infection. This chain uses TRBV11-2 with TRBJ2-1; D possibly matches TRBD1 or TRBD2 (5 bases each). Material: peripheral blood. The CDR3, as DNA: TGTCCCAGCAGTCTTCTAGCAGGGAATCAGTTCTTC. This gives the protein CPSSLLAGNQFF.